This TCR beta chain was identified during a study of human T cells and chemical hapten exposure. Study context: Throughout the approximately 25-week study, diphenylcyclopropenone was applied weekly to the patients' scalps.

Single cDNA molecules in the library carried unique molecular identifiers attached during preparation. As processed by the authors: Samples ranged from roughly 20,000 to 700,000 TCRs, with a median of 95,638. TCRdb reprocessed the RACE reads with MiXCR, giving one entry per CDR3 protein. TCRdb, rather than the study authors, made the V and J calls. The sample records more than 70,000 distinct CDR3 sequences, 7.5% to 9.5% being singletons. This clonotype was seen at least ten times. Its antigen is not identified. General observations from the study: The number of TCRs over 1 in 1000 frequency stayed unchanged after DPC.

Germline V gives CDR1 SGHDT, CDR2 YYEEEE. The CDR3 is 14 residues long. V was trimmed by 4 bases and J by 7 bases, leaving 17 bases between them. Time point of the sample: pre-sensitization, week 0. Indicated treatment: therapeutic diphenylcyclopropenone sensitization with weekly scalp DPC. The specimen comprised whole blood, sampled in connection with sensitization to the hapten diphenylcyclopropenone (DPC). The TCR was taken from a man aged 40-50 years with alopecia areata. Some clones in this sample may be carry-over from other donors' samples. The chain employs TRBV5-6 and TRBJ1-2; tentative D call: TRBD1 (5 bases). The CDR3 DNA is TGTGCCAGCAGCCCCCGTACCTCGCAGGGTGGCTACACCTTC. Encoded protein: CASSPRTSQGGYTF.